What follows describes a single TCR beta chain. Its matching antigen is unknown. The sample is drawn from a study of Ad26.COV2.S vaccination and SARS-CoV-2 variants. Study overall: Ad26.COV2.S shots went into the muscle once or twice, 56 days apart. General study results and limits: Vaccine recipients surpassed placebo recipients in spike-specific TCR breadth.

The assay was immunoSEQ multiplex PCR, and TCRdb's table has in-frame clones only and misses some. Of 440,000 or so clones listed, 80% to 90% were seen once; the top ten hold over 1.5%. CDR3 length: 15 residues. Trimming removed 0 bases at V and 8 bases at J, with 13 bases between. Looked up from germline, CDR1 is KGHSH and CDR2 is LQKENI. Treatment meaning: 15 to 20 received Ad26.COV2.S at low or high dose, single or two shots; 5 received placebo; per-sample allocation not given. On day 63 after the first injection, vaccine and placebo recipients gave samples. Adults aged 18-55 years in Boston included the donor. As its vector, the vaccine had Ad26, which expressed Wuhan-strain SARS-CoV-2 spike.

This clonotype originated in a person between 18 and 60 years old who received the Ad26.COV2.S COVID-19 vaccine or a placebo. The material sequenced was peripheral blood, taken in a trial of Ad26.COV2.S vaccine versus placebo. J is TRBJ1-4 and V is TRBV18; unclear D gene. In nucleotides, the CDR3 is TGTGCCAGCTCACCACCGTCGACACGGGGAGAAAAACTGTTTTTT. Its translation: CASSPPSTRGEKLFF.